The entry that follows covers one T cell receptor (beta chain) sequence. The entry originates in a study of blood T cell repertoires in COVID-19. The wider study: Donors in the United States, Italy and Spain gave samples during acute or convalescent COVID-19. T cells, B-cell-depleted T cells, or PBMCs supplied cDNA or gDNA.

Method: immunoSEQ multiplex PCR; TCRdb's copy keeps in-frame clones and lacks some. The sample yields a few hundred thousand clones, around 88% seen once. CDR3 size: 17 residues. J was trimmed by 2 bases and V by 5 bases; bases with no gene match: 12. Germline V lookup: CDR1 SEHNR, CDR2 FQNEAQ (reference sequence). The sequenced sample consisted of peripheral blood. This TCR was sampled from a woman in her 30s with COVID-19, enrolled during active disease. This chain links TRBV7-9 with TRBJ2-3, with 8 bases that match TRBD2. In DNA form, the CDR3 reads TGTGCCAGCAGCGCCCCCATAGCGGGATATCCCACAGATACGCAGTATTTT. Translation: CASSAPIAGYPTDTQYF.